This T cell receptor beta chain was observed in a study of OX40 agonist ivuxolimab in advanced cancers. Germline V gives CDR1 SNHLY, CDR2 FYNNEI. Trimming shortened V by 6 bases and J by 3 bases, and 12 bases separated the two germline ends. The CDR3 consists of 14 residues. TCRdb keeps only in-frame clones here, not all; method: immunoSEQ multiplex PCR. The sample consists of about 48,000 clones, approximately 84% of them appearing once. The sequencing used CD4+ or CD8+ T cells sorted from blood, collected in a trial of the OX40 agonist ivuxolimab. The rearrangement uses TRBV2 and TRBJ2-4; perhaps D is TRBD1 or TRBD2 (5 bases each). The receptor's source is an adult with an advanced solid tumor such as melanoma, head and neck, liver or kidney cancer. CDR3: CASRGDLGKNIQYF. Here the CDR3 DNA reads TGTGCCAGCAGGGGGGATCTGGGCAAAAACATTCAGTACTTC.